The T cell receptor (beta chain) under discussion was sequenced for a study of CD8 T cells in ankylosing spondylitis. As the method for making TCR beta libraries, quantitative 5'-RACE with molecular barcodes was used. TCRdb recomputed calls from the 5' RACE reads with MiXCR, one row per CDR3 protein. This sample has about 220,000 distinct CDR3 sequences, with around 7.9% found just once. A note on this clonotype: Its antigen remains unidentified.

Findings of the study overall: According to the report, clones linked to the disease were significantly enriched in matched synovial fluid samples taken from ankylosing spondylitis patients. Characteristic, it appeared, of ankylosing spondylitis blood was a TCR beta motif of eight highly homologous variants. Disease-linked clones bore a CD8+ phenotype and were relatively rare in peripheral blood. Past studies reported some motif variants in reactive arthritis synovial fluid and blood.

V was clipped by 2 bases and J by 2 bases; unmatched bases: 6. Germline V gene data show CDR1 as MNHEY and CDR2 as SMNVEV (reference sequence). The CDR3 length is 16 residues. The material sequenced was blood, either unsorted or a sorted T cell fraction (not recorded which). V gene TRBV27 combines with J gene TRBJ2-7, with 10 bases that match TRBD2. The TCR originated in a male donor with ankylosing spondylitis. The CDR3 sequence: CASSLLRTSGPYEQYF. The CDR3 DNA reads as TGTGCCAGCAGTTTACTTCGGACTAGCGGTCCCTACGAGCAGTACTTC.